This T cell receptor beta chain was obtained from a study of T cell repertoires in cytomegalovirus infection. Study details: Epitope selection comprised recently identified HLA-C-restricted CMV epitopes and well-studied HLA-B-restricted CMV epitopes. Public TCR beta signatures provided an indication of both CMV infection and a matching HLA type. Study findings and constraints: HLA-C-restricted TCR beta clonotypes specific for CMV led the ex vivo response. Summed frequency of public TCR beta families distinguished CMV carriers with the relevant HLA.

Each CDR3 protein gets one entry after TCRdb re-called the reads with MiXCR. The sample holds about 920,000 distinct CDR3 sequences, approximately 31% seen once. Germline assignment: CDR1 MGHRA and CDR2 YSYEKL. V was pared by 4 bases and J by 6 bases, with 6 bases between. The CDR3 consists of 12 residues. At least ten counts were recorded for this clonotype. Its antigen remains unknown. The clonotype originates from a human donor in good health (CMV status not recorded). Some clones in this sample may be carry-over from other donors' samples. The V gene is TRBV4-1, the J gene TRBJ2-2; no firm D call. This specimen consisted of cultured CD8+ T cells from PBMCs, obtained from culture after CMV antigen stimulation. The CDR3: CASSPEAGELFF. CDR3 DNA: TGCGCCAGCAGCCCTGAAGCCGGGGAGCTGTTTTTT.